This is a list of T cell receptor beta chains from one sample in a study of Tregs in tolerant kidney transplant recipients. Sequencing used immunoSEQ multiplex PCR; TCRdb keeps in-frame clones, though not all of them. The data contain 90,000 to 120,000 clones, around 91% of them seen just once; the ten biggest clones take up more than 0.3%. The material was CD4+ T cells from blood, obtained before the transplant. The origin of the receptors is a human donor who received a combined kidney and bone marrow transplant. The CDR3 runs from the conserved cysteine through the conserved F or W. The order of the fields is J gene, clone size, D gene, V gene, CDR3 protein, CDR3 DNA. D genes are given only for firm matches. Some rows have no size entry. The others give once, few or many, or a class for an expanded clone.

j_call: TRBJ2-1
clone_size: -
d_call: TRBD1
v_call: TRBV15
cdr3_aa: CATSRAGDRAWEQFF
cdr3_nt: TGTGCCACCAGCAGAGCGGGGGACAGGGCTTGGGAGCAGTTCTTC

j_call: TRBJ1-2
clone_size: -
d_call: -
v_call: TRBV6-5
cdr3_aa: CASSPSSGYTF
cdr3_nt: TGTGCCAGCAGTCCCTCGTCCGGCTACACCTTC

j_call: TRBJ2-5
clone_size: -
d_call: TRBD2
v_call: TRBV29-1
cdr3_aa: CSFSGGRAWETQYF
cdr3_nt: TGCAGCTTCAGTGGTGGGAGGGCCTGGGAGACCCAGTACTTC

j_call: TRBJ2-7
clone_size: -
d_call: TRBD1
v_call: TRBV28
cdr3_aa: CASRTGGGHEQYF
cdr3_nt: TGTGCCAGCAGGACAGGGGGCGGCCACGAGCAGTACTTC

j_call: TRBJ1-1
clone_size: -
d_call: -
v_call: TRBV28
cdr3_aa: CASAGWNTEAFF
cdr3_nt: TGTGCCAGCGCGGGATGGAACACTGAAGCTTTCTTT

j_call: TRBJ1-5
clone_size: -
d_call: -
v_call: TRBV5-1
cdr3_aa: CASSLDTGINQPQHF
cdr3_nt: TGCGCCAGCAGCTTGGATACAGGTATCAATCAGCCCCAGCATTTT

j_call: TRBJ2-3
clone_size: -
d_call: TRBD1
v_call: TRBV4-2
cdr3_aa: CASSQSTGTGIIDTQYF
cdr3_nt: TGTGCCAGCAGCCAATCCACCGGGACAGGGATTATAGATACGCAGTATTTT

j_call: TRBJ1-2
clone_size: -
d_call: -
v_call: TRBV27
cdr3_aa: CASSLREGYGYTF
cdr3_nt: TGTGCCAGCAGTTTGAGGGAGGGCTATGGCTACACCTTC

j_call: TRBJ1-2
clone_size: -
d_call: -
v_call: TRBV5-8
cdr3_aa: CASSLLENYGYTF
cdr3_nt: TGTGCCAGCAGCTTGTTAGAGAACTATGGCTACACCTTC

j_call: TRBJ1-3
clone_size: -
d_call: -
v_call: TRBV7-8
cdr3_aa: CASRQTHGGNTIYF
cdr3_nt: TGTGCCAGCAGACAGACGCACGGAGGAAACACCATATATTTT

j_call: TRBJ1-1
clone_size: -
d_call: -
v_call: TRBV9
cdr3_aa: CASSPRNRDTEAFF
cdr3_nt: TGTGCCAGCAGCCCCCGGAATCGGGACACTGAAGCTTTCTTT

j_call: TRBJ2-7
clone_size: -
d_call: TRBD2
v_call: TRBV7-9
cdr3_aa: CASSPGGYEQYF
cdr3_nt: TGTGCCAGCAGCCCGGGGGGCTACGAGCAGTACTTC

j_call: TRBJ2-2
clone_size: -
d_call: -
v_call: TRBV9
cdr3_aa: CASSVGLTPGELFF
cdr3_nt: TGTGCCAGCAGCGTAGGACTAACCCCCGGGGAGCTGTTTTTT

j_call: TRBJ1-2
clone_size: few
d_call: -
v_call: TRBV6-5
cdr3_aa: CASSKVGGGGYTF
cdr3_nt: TGTGCCAGCAGTAAAGTCGGGGGTGGTGGCTACACCTTC

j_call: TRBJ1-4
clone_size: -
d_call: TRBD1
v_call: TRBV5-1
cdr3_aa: CASSLFYLGTGEEKLFF
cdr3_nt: TGCGCCAGCAGCTTGTTTTATTTGGGGACAGGGGAGGAAAAACTGTTTTTT

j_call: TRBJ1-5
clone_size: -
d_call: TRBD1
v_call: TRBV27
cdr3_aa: CASSPRTGIYSNQPQHF
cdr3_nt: TGTGCCAGCAGTCCCAGGACAGGGATCTATAGCAATCAGCCCCAGCATTTT

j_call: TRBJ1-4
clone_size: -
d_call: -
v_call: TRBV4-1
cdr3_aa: CASSRQFATNEKLFF
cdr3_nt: TGCGCCAGCAGCCGACAGTTCGCAACTAATGAAAAACTGTTTTTT

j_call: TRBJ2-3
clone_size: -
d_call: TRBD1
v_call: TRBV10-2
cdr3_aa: CASSELRGYGQADTQYF
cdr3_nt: TGCGCCAGCAGTGAGTTGAGGGGGTACGGACAGGCAGATACGCAGTATTTT

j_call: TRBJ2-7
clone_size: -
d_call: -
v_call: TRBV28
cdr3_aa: CASSPPGIEQYF
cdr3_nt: TGTGCCAGCAGCCCCCCGGGGATCGAGCAGTACTTC

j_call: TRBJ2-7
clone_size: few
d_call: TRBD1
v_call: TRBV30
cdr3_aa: CAWTRTGRPYEQYF
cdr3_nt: TGTGCCTGGACCCGGACAGGGAGGCCCTACGAGCAGTACTTC

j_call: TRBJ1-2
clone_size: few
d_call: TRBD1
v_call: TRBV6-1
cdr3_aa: CASSSTGAWGYTF
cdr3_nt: TGTGCCAGCAGTTCTACAGGGGCTTGGGGCTACACCTTC

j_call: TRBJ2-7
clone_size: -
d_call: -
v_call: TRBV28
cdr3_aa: CASSLGGSYEQYF
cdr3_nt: TGTGCCAGCAGTCTGGGGGGTTCCTACGAGCAGTACTTC

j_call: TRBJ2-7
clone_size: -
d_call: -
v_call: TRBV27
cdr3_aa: CASRIDGSYEQYF
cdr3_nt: TGTGCCAGCAGGATCGATGGGAGCTACGAGCAGTACTTC

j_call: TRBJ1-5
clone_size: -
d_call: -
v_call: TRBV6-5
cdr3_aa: CASRQGHSNQPQHF
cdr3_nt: TGTGCCAGCAGACAGGGACATAGCAATCAGCCCCAGCATTTT